This TCR beta chain was retrieved from a study of early T cells in non-severe SARS-CoV-2 infection. Study at large: The input, bulk RNA from unsorted whole blood, was sequenced, and chains were unpaired.

This CDR3 comprises 16 residues. The V gene lost 3 bases and the J gene lost 2 bases, with 16 bases spanning the gap. CDR1 is MDHEN, CDR2 SYDVKM, per germline. This clonotype was detected only a few times. Unique molecular identifiers were added to individual cDNA molecules. A single record per CDR3 protein comes from TCRdb applying MiXCR to the 5' RACE reads. The sample contains tens of thousands of distinct CDR3 sequences, 6% to 7.5% of which appear only once. The origin of this receptor is an adult who was a healthcare worker with PCR-confirmed SARS-CoV-2 infection or an uninfected control (not recorded which). The V call is TRBV28, the J call TRBJ1-2; D is unresolved. The sequenced sample was whole blood, obtained at baseline. CDR3 loop: CASSLGAAQSNYGYTF. Here the CDR3 DNA reads TGTGCCAGCAGTTTGGGCGCAGCCCAATCCAACTATGGCTACACCTTC.